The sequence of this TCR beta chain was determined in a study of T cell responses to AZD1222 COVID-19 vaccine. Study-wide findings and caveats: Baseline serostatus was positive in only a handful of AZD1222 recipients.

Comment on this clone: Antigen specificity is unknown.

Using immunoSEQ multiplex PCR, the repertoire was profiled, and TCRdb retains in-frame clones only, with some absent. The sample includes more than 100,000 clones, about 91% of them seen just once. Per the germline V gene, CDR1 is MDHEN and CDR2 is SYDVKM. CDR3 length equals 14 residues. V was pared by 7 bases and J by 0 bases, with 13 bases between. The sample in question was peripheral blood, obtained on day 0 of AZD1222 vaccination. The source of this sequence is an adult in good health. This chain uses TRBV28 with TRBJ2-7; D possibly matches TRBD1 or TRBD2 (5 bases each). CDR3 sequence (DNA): TGTGCCAGCAAAGGGACGGTCAGCTCCTACGAGCAGTACTTC. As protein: CASKGTVSSYEQYF.